Listed here are 21 T cell receptor beta chains from one sample, sequenced in a study of T cell responses to AZD1222 COVID-19 vaccine. Using immunoSEQ multiplex PCR, the repertoire was profiled, and TCRdb retains in-frame clones only, with some absent. In the table there are around 200,000 clones, just over 90% of which are singletons. The input for sequencing was peripheral blood, taken on day 0 of AZD1222 vaccination. All receptors derive from an adult in good health.

This chain links TRBV5-6 with TRBJ2-1; tentatively, D is TRBD2 (5 bases). CDR1 is SGHDT and CDR2 is YYEEEE in the germline V gene. The CDR3 length is 15 residues. V was shortened by 0 bases and J by 0 bases, with 7 bases between the two germline ends. CDR3: CASSLGGSSYNEQFF. The CDR3 region has the DNA TGTGCCAGCAGCTTGGGAGGGAGCTCCTACAATGAGCAGTTCTTC.

This clone was detected only once. V and J are TRBV6-5 and TRBJ2-2; weak D call: TRBD2 (7 bases). From germline, CDR1 is MNHEY and CDR2 SVGAGI. CDR3 size: 15 residues. The germline V and J ends were trimmed by 4 bases and 1 base, with 10 bases remaining between them. CDR3 sequence: CASSLGGGNTGELFF. CDR3 in DNA: TGTGCCAGCAGTTTGGGAGGGGGGAACACCGGGGAGCTGTTTTTT.

The J gene is TRBJ1-4, the V gene TRBV29-1; 11 positions match TRBD1. Germline CDR1 reads SQVTM; CDR2 reads ANQGSEA. The CDR3 consists of 16 residues. The ends lost 8 bases at V and 10 bases at J; junction bases unmatched: 18. CDR3 coding DNA: TGCAGCATATTCGAGCGGTTGGACAGGGGGCCCGGAAAACTGTTTTTT. Its translation is CSIFERLDRGPGKLFF. The whole variable domain, filled in from reference TRBV29-1 and TRBJ1-4, reads SAVISQKPSRDICQRGTSLTIQCQVDSQVTMMFWYRQQPGQSLTLIATANQGSEATYESGFVIDKFPISRPNLTFSTLTVSNMSPEDSSIYLCSIFERLDRGPGKLFFGSGTQLSVL.

The V and J genes are TRBV5-1 and TRBJ2-3; D is possibly TRBD2 (7 bases). CDR1 and CDR2 from the germline V gene are SGHRS and YFSETQ. CDR3 length: 14 residues. V was cut by 4 bases and J by 4 bases, with 13 bases left in between. The CDR3 DNA sequence: TGCGCCAGCAGCACGGGGGGCCATTCAGATACGCAGTATTTT. It encodes CASSTGGHSDTQYF.

J is TRBJ1-3 and V is TRBV18; D perhaps matches TRBD1 (6 bases). This CDR3 has 16 amino acids. V was clipped by 5 bases and J by 4 bases, with 18 bases between them. The germline CDR1 and CDR2 sequences are KGHSH and LQKENI. CDR3 region: CASSFSGRDTGNTIYF. The CDR3 nucleotides are TGTGCCAGCTCATTCTCTGGTAGGGACACCGGAAACACCATATATTTT. The full variable domain, in which reference TRBV18 and TRBJ1-3 provide the parts outside the CDR3, is NAGVMQNPRHLVRRRGQEARLRCSPMKGHSHVYWYRQLPEEGLKFMVYLQKENIIDESGMPKERFSAEFPKEGPSILRIQQVVRGDSAAYFCASSFSGRDTGNTIYFGEGSWLTVV.

The rearrangement uses TRBV7-3 and TRBJ2-3, with D possibly called TRBD1 or TRBD2 (6 bases each). CDR3 length: 15 residues. The V end was cut by 3 bases, the J end by 8 bases, with 18 bases between. CDR1 is SGHTA, CDR2 FQGTGA, per germline. In nucleotides, the CDR3 is TGTGCCAGCAGCTTGGGGGGCAGCACAGATGGTACGCAGTATTTT. Encoded protein: CASSLGGSTDGTQYF.

The chain carries TRBV27 and TRBJ1-2; TRBD1 might be the D (5 bases). The CDR3 sequence is 12 residues long. Germline V gives CDR1 MNHEY, CDR2 SMNVEV (reference sequence). Trimming removed 9 bases from V and 8 bases from J, with 16 bases in between. The CDR3 nucleotides read TGTGCCAGTGGGGACCACAGGCGGGGCTACACCTTC. Translation gives CASGDHRRGYTF.

The chain is built from TRBV6-1 and TRBJ2-1, with D hard to call. The CDR3 runs to 16 residues. The V end lost 4 bases, the J end lost 0 bases, and 13 bases lay between the germline ends. Germline assignment: CDR1 MNHNS and CDR2 SASEGT. CDR3: CASSGPVSSSYNEQFF. The CDR3 region has the DNA TGTGCCAGCAGTGGCCCCGTTTCGAGCTCCTACAATGAGCAGTTCTTC.

The rearrangement uses TRBV4-1 and TRBJ2-3; D perhaps matches TRBD2 (5 bases). Germline lookup yields CDR1 MGHRA and CDR2 YSYEKL. The CDR3 length is 14 residues. Between the trimmed V and J ends, which lost 0 bases and 4 bases, there was a span of 8 bases. CDR3 bases: TGCGCCAGCAGCCAAGAGAGGGTATCAGATACGCAGTATTTT. Protein: CASSQERVSDTQYF.

The chain recombines TRBV2 with TRBJ1-4, with D possibly matching TRBD1 (6 bases). Trimming pared 6 bases from V and 8 bases from J, leaving 13 bases between. The CDR3 is made up of 13 amino acids. Germline-derived CDR1 and CDR2 are SNHLY and FYNNEI. The CDR3 loop is CASRRTAGEKLFF. The CDR3 coding sequence is TGTGCCAGCAGACGGACAGCCGGCGAAAAACTGTTTTTT.

This sequence joins TRBV7-9 and TRBJ2-7; the match to TRBD1 covers 7 bases. The CDR3 totals 14 residues. With 4 bases clipped from V and 5 bases from J, the junction kept 8 bases outside the gene matches. Germline values: CDR1 SEHNR, CDR2 FQNEAQ (reference sequence). CDR3 DNA sequence: TGTGCCAGCAGCTCCCGGACAGGTGTCGACGAGCAGTACTTC. Translation: CASSSRTGVDEQYF.

V gene TRBV29-1 combines with J gene TRBJ2-1, with TRBD2 matching over 14 bases. Trimming took 7 bases from V and 1 from J; bases not matched to a gene: 3. Germline CDR1 is SQVTM and CDR2 is ANQGSEA. The CDR3 runs to 15 residues. The CDR3: CSARLAGGSYNEQFF. The CDR3 region has the DNA TGCAGCGCCCGACTAGCGGGAGGGTCCTACAATGAGCAGTTCTTC.

V is TRBV27 and J is TRBJ1-4; no reliable D call. Trimming took 6 bases from V and 3 from J, leaving 8 bases between them. Per germline, CDR1 MNHEY and CDR2 SMNVEV (reference sequence). The CDR3 has 13 amino acids. CDR3 protein: CASRPGANEKLFF. The CDR3 DNA sequence: TGTGCCAGCAGACCCGGGGCTAATGAAAAACTGTTTTTT.

The chain joins TRBV5-1 to TRBJ1-2; D remains ambiguous. CDR1 and CDR2 from the germline V gene are SGHRS and YFSETQ. V was pared by 2 bases and J by 2 bases, with 4 bases between. This CDR3 comprises 12 residues. This chain's CDR3 is CASSFTNYGYTF. CDR3 coding DNA: TGCGCCAGCAGCTTTACAAACTATGGCTACACCTTC.

The genes are TRBV5-4 and TRBJ2-6; the match to TRBD2 covers 11 bases. Germline V gene sequence: CDR1 SGHNT, CDR2 YYREEE (reference sequence). The CDR3 contains 17 residues. V trimming: 3 bases; J trimming: 2 bases; junction bases outside the gene matches: 4. CDR3 sequence (DNA): TGTGCCAGCAGCTCCCCGACTAGCGGGGCTGGGGCCAACGTCCTGACTTTC. Translation: CASSSPTSGAGANVLTF.

The chain employs TRBV25-1 and TRBJ1-2, with TRBD1 as a possible D gene (5 bases). Germline CDR1 and CDR2: MGHDK and SYGVNS. The CDR3 loop spans 15 amino acids. Trimming cost V 2 bases and J 1 base, with 11 bases left between them. The DNA of the CDR3 is TGTGCCAGCAGTGAAGATAACGACAGTAACTATGGCTACACCTTC. It is translated as CASSEDNDSNYGYTF.

This chain links TRBV7-6 with TRBJ2-5, with TRBD2 identical over 8 bases. This CDR3 is 14 amino acids long. Germline-derived CDR1 and CDR2 are SGHVS and FNYEAQ. V lost 4 bases, J lost 0 bases, and 1 base stayed unmatched. The CDR3 DNA sequence: TGTGCCAGCAGCTCGGGGGGGTACCAAGAGACCCAGTACTTC. Protein product: CASSSGGYQETQYF.

The chain combines TRBV29-1 with TRBJ2-7, with TRBD2 matching 7 bases. There are 13 residues in the CDR3. The germline V gene encodes CDR1 SQVTM and CDR2 ANQGSEA. Losses at the gene ends were 3 bases for V and 1 base for J; bases not matched to a gene: 3. CDR3 protein: CSVERETSYEQYF. As DNA, the CDR3 is TGCAGCGTTGAGCGGGAGACGTCCTACGAGCAGTACTTC.

This clone was seen more than once but under ten times. The V call is TRBV7-2, the J call TRBJ1-1, with D maybe TRBD1 (5 bases). This CDR3 is 16 amino acids long. Trimming cost V 4 bases and J 0 bases, with 15 bases left between them. Germline CDR1 is SGHTA and CDR2 is FQGNSA. In DNA form, the CDR3 reads TGTGCCAGCAGCTCTGCCTTGACAGAGATGAACACTGAAGCTTTCTTT. This translates into CASSSALTEMNTEAFF.

The gene calls are TRBV11-2 and TRBJ2-2; TRBD1 agrees at 11 bases. V gave up 7 bases and J gave up 5 bases; unmatched junction bases: 6. In germline, CDR1 is SGHAT, CDR2 FQNNGV. The CDR3 is 15 residues long. This CDR3 is CASTQGTGGTGELFF. As DNA, the CDR3 is TGTGCCAGCACCCAGGGGACAGGGGGTACCGGGGAGCTGTTTTTT.

The chain carries TRBV11-2 and TRBJ2-5; D is unclear. The CDR3 covers 15 residues. The germline CDR1 and CDR2 sequences are SGHAT and FQNNGV. V lost 5 bases, J lost 3 bases, and 16 bases lay in between. The CDR3 bases are TGTGCCAGCAGCCCCTGGGAAACAGCTAAAGAGACCCAGTACTTC. It encodes CASSPWETAKETQYF.